These T cell receptor beta chains were read from a single sample in a study of blood T cell repertoires in COVID-19. Profiled with immunoSEQ multiplex PCR; TCRdb holds only in-frame clones, not every one. The table records 270,000 or so clones, about 89% of them present only once. Sequenced sample: PBMCs or T cells enriched from blood (not recorded which). These receptors came from a woman aged 18-30 years who had recovered from COVID-19. The CDR3 runs from the conserved cysteine through the conserved F or W. The order of the fields is J gene, V gene, clone size, D gene, CDR3 protein, CDR3 DNA. D genes are given only for firm matches. Rows may omit the clone size; those that give it use once, few, many or a size class.

>TRBJ2-3|TRBV27|once|-
CASSKGSAGVTDTQYF
TGTGCCAGCAGTAAAGGATCGGCAGGGGTCACAGATACGCAGTATTTT
>TRBJ2-2|TRBV7-9|-|TRBD2
CASSPLAGGTGELFF
TGTGCCAGCAGCCCCCTAGCGGGAGGCACCGGGGAGCTGTTTTTT
>TRBJ2-1|TRBV3-1/TRBV3-2|-|TRBD2
CASSQAILAGEPYNEQFF
TGTGCCAGCAGCCAAGCAATATTAGCGGGGGAACCCTACAATGAGCAGTTCTTC
>TRBJ1-1|TRBV7-9|-|TRBD1
CASSARQGENTEAFF
TGTGCCAGCAGCGCCAGACAGGGGGAGAACACTGAAGCTTTCTTT
>TRBJ2-7|TRBV7-2|-|TRBD2
CASSLASGGTYEQYF
TGTGCCAGCAGCTTAGCGAGCGGGGGGACCTACGAGCAGTACTTC
>TRBJ2-3|TRBV7-9|-|TRBD1
CASNDRVTDTQYF
TGTGCCAGCAACGACAGGGTCACAGATACGCAGTATTTT
>TRBJ1-1|TRBV10-3|-|TRBD1
CATAGQGSFSTEAFF
TGTGCCACCGCAGGACAGGGCTCCTTCAGTACTGAAGCTTTCTTT
>TRBJ1-2|TRBV4-1|few|TRBD1
CASSQHGTAQDGYTF
TGCGCCAGCAGCCAGCACGGGACAGCCCAGGATGGCTACACCTTC
>TRBJ1-5|TRBV5-4|once|-
CASSLAGREDQPQHF
TGTGCCAGCAGCTTGGCAGGCAGGGAGGATCAGCCCCAGCATTTT
>TRBJ2-1|TRBV28|-|TRBD2
CASSRSGSSYNEQFF
TGTGCCAGCAGCCGTAGCGGGAGCTCCTACAATGAGCAGTTCTTC
>TRBJ1-2|TRBV15|once|-
CATSRWTQTNYGYTF
TGTGCCACCAGCAGATGGACACAAACCAACTATGGCTACACCTTC
>TRBJ1-4|TRBV4-2|-|-
CASSQVQGGEKLFF
TGTGCCAGCAGCCAAGTGCAGGGCGGTGAAAAACTGTTTTTT
>TRBJ2-1|TRBV7-9|-|TRBD2
CASSSTWGGRGDNEQFF
TGTGCCAGCAGCTCTACCTGGGGCGGGAGGGGCGACAATGAGCAGTTCTTC
>TRBJ1-1|TRBV11-3|-|-
CASRLSPGTEAFF
TGTGCCAGCAGATTGTCCCCGGGCACTGAAGCTTTCTTT
>TRBJ2-5|TRBV7-8|-|-
CASSLAVAGALQETQYF
TGTGCCAGCAGCTTAGCGGTTGCGGGGGCCCTCCAAGAGACCCAGTACTTC
>TRBJ2-7|TRBV28|-|TRBD1
CASTLGTVYEQYF
TGTGCCAGCACCCTAGGGACAGTCTACGAGCAGTACTTC
>TRBJ2-7|TRBV29-1|-|-
CSVGREDGEQYF
TGCAGCGTTGGCAGGGAGGACGGCGAGCAGTACTTC
>TRBJ1-1|TRBV7-8|-|-
CASSLDARQGPNTEAFF
TGTGCCAGCAGCTTAGACGCGCGGCAGGGGCCGAACACTGAAGCTTTCTTT
>TRBJ2-1|TRBV7-9|-|TRBD2
CASSSSSGGSYNEQFF
TGTGCCAGCAGCTCGTCTAGCGGAGGTTCCTACAATGAGCAGTTCTTC
>TRBJ2-5|TRBV28|-|TRBD1
CASSPLTGLETQYF
TGTGCCAGCAGTCCCTTGACAGGGCTTGAGACCCAGTACTTC
>TRBJ2-3|TRBV18|-|-
CASSPRWGPGTDTQYF
TGTGCCAGCTCACCACGATGGGGGCCCGGCACAGATACGCAGTATTTT
>TRBJ1-1|TRBV7-9|-|-
CASSLGGTPSEAFF
TGTGCCAGCAGCTTAGGAGGGACACCGAGTGAAGCTTTCTTT
>TRBJ2-1|TRBV11-2|-|TRBD2
CASSLLRGGRSEQFF
TGTGCCAGCAGCTTATTGCGGGGGGGCCGAAGTGAGCAGTTCTTC
>TRBJ1-2|TRBV27|-|TRBD1
CASSPGQWAYGYTF
TGTGCCAGCAGTCCGGGACAGTGGGCCTATGGCTACACCTTC